This T cell receptor beta chain was sequenced in a study of sequential checkpoint blockade in melanoma. The wider study: Randomization was 1:1 between first-line nivolumab→ipilimumab and ipilimumab→nivolumab. After both sequences, patients received maintenance nivolumab.

The data were produced by immunoSEQ multiplex PCR, yet TCRdb's version contains in-frame clones alone and is incomplete. Of 4,500 to 6,000 clones in the sample, about three quarters were seen once. Trimming left V 4 bases short and J 2 bases short, with 12 bases between. CDR3 size: 15 residues. The germline CDR1 and CDR2 sequences are MRHNA and SNTAGT. The treatment is: randomized to nivolumab then ipilimumab (arm A) or the reverse (arm B). Sorted cells were live CD3+CD8+, lacking CD19 and CD56, from PBMCs. The V and J genes are TRBV6-4 and TRBJ2-1, with a weak D call TRBD2 (6 bases). Material: CD8+ T cells sorted from blood (inferred from file names), obtained from a patient given nivolumab and ipilimumab in sequence. The receptor was isolated from a human donor with melanoma. The CDR3 is CASSVEGGAYNEQFF. As DNA, the CDR3 is TGTGCCAGCAGTGTAGAGGGCGGGGCCTACAATGAGCAGTTCTTC.